Listed below are T cell receptor beta chains from one sample, sequenced in a study of T cell responses to AZD1222 COVID-19 vaccine. Generated by immunoSEQ multiplex PCR, the TCRdb table keeps only in-frame clones and is missing some. The data contain around 88,000 clones, just under 90% of them seen just once; the ten biggest clones take up 2.5% to 3%. Sequences were derived from peripheral blood, sampled on day 0 of MenACWY control vaccination. Receptors originate from an adult in good health. The CDR3 runs from the conserved cysteine through the conserved F or W. Fields, in order: J gene, V gene, D gene, clone size, CDR3 DNA, CDR3 protein. A D gene is named only where the DNA matches it firmly. Expanded clones are given a class, and other clones once, few, many or no size at all.

>TRBJ2-1|TRBV14|-|once
TGTGCCAGCAGTCCTCATACAGGGAAGCAGTTCTTC
CASSPHTGKQFF
>TRBJ1-5|TRBV6-5|-|-
TGTGCCGTCTCGGATGGCGGCAATCAGCCCCAGCATTTT
CAVSDGGNQPQHF
>TRBJ2-7|TRBV30|-|few
TGTGCCTGGGTGACAGGACACTACGAGCAGTACTTC
CAWVTGHYEQYF
>TRBJ2-6|TRBV14|-|-
TGTGCCAGCAGCCAAGATGTCGGGGCTGCTGGGGCCAACGTCCTGACTTTC
CASSQDVGAAGANVLTF
>TRBJ1-4|TRBV27|-|-
TGTGCCAGCAGTTTTCAGGGGAAGAATGAAAAACTGTTTTTT
CASSFQGKNEKLFF
>TRBJ2-3|TRBV4-1|-|-
TGCGCCAGCAGCCTGGGGATGGGGTGGGATTCTAGCACAGATACGCAGTATTTT
CASSLGMGWDSSTDTQYF
>TRBJ2-3|TRBV6-5|TRBD2|few
TGTGCCCTCCGGGCTAGCGGTGCAGATACGCAGTATTTT
CALRASGADTQYF
>TRBJ2-1|TRBV19|-|-
TGTGCCAGTAGTATGGGGCTCGCGGGGTCGGGTGAGCAGTTCTTC
CASSMGLAGSGEQFF
>TRBJ1-2|TRBV6-5|-|-
TGTGCCAGCAGTCATGGACAGTTACGTGGCTACACCTTC
CASSHGQLRGYTF
>TRBJ1-1|TRBV2|-|-
TGTGCCAGCAGTTCAACAGGGTGGGGGAACACTGAAGCTTTCTTT
CASSSTGWGNTEAFF
>TRBJ2-5|TRBV30|-|-
TGTGCCGGCACCGGGACGGACCAAGAGACCCAGTACTTC
CAGTGTDQETQYF
>TRBJ2-6|TRBV6-2/TRBV6-3|-|-
TGTGCCCGCAGCCCCATCAATAGGGGGGGGGCTTTCTACTCTGGGGCCAACGTCCTGACTTTC
CARSPINRGGAFYSGANVLTF
>TRBJ1-1|TRBV11-2|-|-
TGTGCCAGCAGCTTAGACGCAGGCCCAGGAGAAGCTTTCTTT
CASSLDAGPGEAFF
>TRBJ2-3|TRBV28|-|-
TGTGCCAGCAGTTTCTTTCAGGGGGGGCCGAAAGATACGCAGTATTTT
CASSFFQGGPKDTQYF
>TRBJ1-3|TRBV3-1/TRBV3-2|-|-
TGTGCCAGCAGCCCGGGGTGGGGGGCTGGAAACACCATATATTTT
CASSPGWGAGNTIYF
>TRBJ1-1|TRBV10-3|-|-
TGTGCCATCAGTGAAGGGATCCAGAACACTGAAGCTTTCTTT
CAISEGIQNTEAFF
>TRBJ2-2|TRBV7-3|-|-
TGTGCCAGCAGTCTCCTGGGGCGGAACACCGGGGAGCTGTTTTTT
CASSLLGRNTGELFF
>TRBJ1-2|TRBV18|TRBD1|-
TGTGCCAGCTCACCATACAGGGGGCAAGGCTACACCTTC
CASSPYRGQGYTF
>TRBJ2-7|TRBV27|TRBD1|-
TGTGCCAGCGGGACAGGGGGCGAGCAGTACTTC
CASGTGGEQYF
>TRBJ1-6|TRBV6-5|-|-
TGTGCCAGCACCGAGGGCTCCTATAATTCACCCCTCCACTTT
CASTEGSYNSPLHF
>TRBJ1-2|TRBV7-9|-|-
TGTGCCAGCAGCTTAGCGGGGGGCGACTATGGCTACACCTTC
CASSLAGGDYGYTF
>TRBJ1-5|TRBV19|-|-
TGTGCCAGTAGTATTACGGGGGTCGGTCGTCAGCCCCAGCATTTT
CASSITGVGRQPQHF
>TRBJ2-3|TRBV6-1|-|-
TGTGCCAGCAGTGAAGGAGTGTACGGACGGACAGATACGCAGTATTTT
CASSEGVYGRTDTQYF
>TRBJ1-5|TRBV19|-|-
TGTGCCAGTAGTAACGGTCCGACCGAGAGGCCCCAGCATTTT
CASSNGPTERPQHF
>TRBJ1-2|TRBV10-3|TRBD1|-
TGTGCCACGGGACAGGGAAGAAATGGCTACACCTTC
CATGQGRNGYTF
>TRBJ1-2|TRBV28|TRBD1|-
TGTGCCAGCAGACCTTCGACAGGGGGTCCTTATGGCTACACCTTC
CASRPSTGGPYGYTF
>TRBJ2-3|TRBV7-9|-|-
TGTGCCAGCAGTCCCATTGGGGCTTGGGGCACAGATACGCAGTATTTT
CASSPIGAWGTDTQYF
>TRBJ2-3|TRBV7-3|-|-
TGTGCCAGCAGCTTCAACAGTGGGGGGGCCGCAGATACGCAGTATTTT
CASSFNSGGAADTQYF
>TRBJ1-2|TRBV6-6|-|-
TGTGCCAGCAGAAACAGGGATTCTTACTATGGCTACACCTTC
CASRNRDSYYGYTF
>TRBJ1-2|TRBV2|-|once
TGTGCCAGCAGTGGTTACCGAGCTGACTATGGCTACACCTTC
CASSGYRADYGYTF
>TRBJ2-5|TRBV7-3|TRBD1|-
TGTGCCAGCAGCTACCCAAACTACAGGGGACGGTACCAAGAGACCCAGTACTTC
CASSYPNYRGRYQETQYF
>TRBJ1-1|TRBV6-5|-|once
TGTGCCAGCAGTTACGGGGGTTTTATGAACACTGAAGCTTTCTTT
CASSYGGFMNTEAFF
>TRBJ2-7|TRBV27|TRBD1|-
TGTGCCAGCCACCGGTCGGGGACAGGAAGTTTCGAGCAGTACTTC
CASHRSGTGSFEQYF
>TRBJ1-3|TRBV3-1/TRBV3-2|-|-
TGTGCCAGCAGCCAAGATCTGGGCAGGGCGGCTGGAAACACCATATATTTT
CASSQDLGRAAGNTIYF
>TRBJ1-4|TRBV6-2/TRBV6-3|-|-
TGTGCCAGCAGTTACCCCGGGTTTCGAAAACTGTTTTTT
CASSYPGFRKLFF
>TRBJ2-1|TRBV28|-|-
TGTGCCAGCAGCCCACCCGTCCGGAATGAGCAGTTCTTC
CASSPPVRNEQFF
>TRBJ2-5|TRBV3-1/TRBV3-2|-|-
TGTGCCAGCAGCCACCCCGAGAGGGCAGCAGAGACCCAGTACTTC
CASSHPERAAETQYF
>TRBJ1-2|TRBV19|-|-
TGTGCCAGTAGTATAGGAGTCGGGGGCGGAGATGGCTACACCTTC
CASSIGVGGGDGYTF
>TRBJ1-1|TRBV14|-|-
TGTGCCAGCAGCCAAGACGGGAACACTGAAGCTTTCTTT
CASSQDGNTEAFF
>TRBJ2-2|TRBV3-1/TRBV3-2|TRBD1|-
TGTGCCAGCAGCCCATTTGACAGGGGGAACACCGGGGAGCTGTTTTTT
CASSPFDRGNTGELFF
>TRBJ1-3|TRBV6-5|-|-
TGTGCCAACACGAACGGGAACACCATATATTTT
CANTNGNTIYF
>TRBJ2-3|TRBV19|-|-
TGTGCCAGTAGTATCGGGGGTAGCACAGATACGCAGTATTTT
CASSIGGSTDTQYF
>TRBJ1-2|TRBV6-5|TRBD1|-
TGTGCCAGCAGTAAGATGGACAGGGGCTATGGCTACACCTTC
CASSKMDRGYGYTF
>TRBJ1-1|TRBV3-1/TRBV3-2|-|-
TGTGCCAGCAGCCAAGGAGGGCGGGTGGATACTGAAGCTTTCTTT
CASSQGGRVDTEAFF
>TRBJ2-1|TRBV3-1/TRBV3-2|-|-
TGTGCCAGCAGCCAGGAGACAGGCCGAAGCTCCTACAATGAGCAGTTCTTC
CASSQETGRSSYNEQFF
>TRBJ1-6|TRBV4-1|TRBD1|-
TGCGCCAGCAGCCAAGCTCCAACAGGGGTCAATTCACCCCTCCACTTT
CASSQAPTGVNSPLHF
>TRBJ1-1|TRBV6-5|-|-
TGTGCCAGCAGTTACTCGGACAACTTGAACACTGAAGCTTTCTTT
CASSYSDNLNTEAFF
>TRBJ2-3|TRBV6-2/TRBV6-3|TRBD1|-
TGTGCCAGCAGCGCACAGGGGGCAGGAGATACGCAGTATTTT
CASSAQGAGDTQYF
>TRBJ1-1|TRBV5-1|-|-
TGCGCCAGCAGCATACCAGGGACGGCGAACACTGAAGCTTTCTTT
CASSIPGTANTEAFF
>TRBJ1-2|TRBV12-5|-|few
TGTGCTAGTGGTGCCCATGGGAGGCCTAACTATGGCTACACCTTC
CASGAHGRPNYGYTF